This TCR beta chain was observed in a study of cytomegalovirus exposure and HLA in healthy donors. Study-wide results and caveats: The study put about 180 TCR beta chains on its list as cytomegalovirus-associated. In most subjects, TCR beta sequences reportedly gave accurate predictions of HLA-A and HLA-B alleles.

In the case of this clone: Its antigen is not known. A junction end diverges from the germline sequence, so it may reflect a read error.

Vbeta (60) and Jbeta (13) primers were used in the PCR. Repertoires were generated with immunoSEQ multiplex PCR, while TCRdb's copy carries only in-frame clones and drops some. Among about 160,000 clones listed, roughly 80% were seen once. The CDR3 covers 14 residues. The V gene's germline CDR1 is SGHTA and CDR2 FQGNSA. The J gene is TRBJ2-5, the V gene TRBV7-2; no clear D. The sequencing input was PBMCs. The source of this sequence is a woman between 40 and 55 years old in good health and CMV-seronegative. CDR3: CSSSPRPRGETQYF. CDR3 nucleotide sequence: TGTTCCAGCAGCCCCCGGCCAAGAGGAGAGACCCAGTACTTC.